The rows below give T cell receptor beta chains drawn from one sample of a study of response to subunit inactivated influenza vaccine. TCRdb re-derived calls from the RT-PCR reads in MiXCR, one entry per CDR3 protein. Of about 540,000 distinct CDR3 sequences in the sample, around 25% were seen once. The sample also formed part of further work on T cells expressing NK-cell markers.

Sequenced here: CD4+ T cells sorted from PBMCs, sampled 11 to 12 days after vaccination. The source is a man between 50 and 59 years old who received an inactivated influenza vaccine. Both conserved end residues are part of each CDR3. Fields, in order: CDR3 DNA, CDR3 protein, V gene, CDR3 length, clone size, D gene, J gene. A D gene is named only where the DNA matches it firmly. For some rows the clone size is stated as once, few or many, or as a class when expanded; others skip it.

CDR3 DNA: TGTGCCAGCAGCCCCAGTGTTTTTAAGGATCAGTACTTC
CDR3 protein: CASSPSVFKDQYF
V gene: TRBV11-2
CDR3 length: 13
clone size: NA
D gene: NA
J gene: TRBJ2-4

CDR3 DNA: TGTGCCAGCACCTTAGCTGGGGTTTCCAGAGCTTTCTTT
CDR3 protein: CASTLAGVSRAFF
V gene: TRBV12-3/TRBV12-4
CDR3 length: 13
clone size: NA
D gene: NA
J gene: TRBJ1-1

CDR3 DNA: TGCAGTGCTAGTTCGGGACTAGCAGCCTACGAGCAGTACTTC
CDR3 protein: CSASSGLAAYEQYF
V gene: TRBV20-1
CDR3 length: 14
clone size: NA
D gene: TRBD2
J gene: TRBJ2-7

CDR3 DNA: TGTGCCAGCAAGACCTTCGATACGCAGTATTTT
CDR3 protein: CASKTFDTQYF
V gene: TRBV6-2/TRBV6-3
CDR3 length: 11
clone size: NA
D gene: NA
J gene: TRBJ2-3

CDR3 DNA: TGTGCCAGCAGCGAAGGACAGGGGCATGAAAAACTGTTTTTT
CDR3 protein: CASSEGQGHEKLFF
V gene: TRBV7-9
CDR3 length: 14
clone size: few
D gene: TRBD1
J gene: TRBJ1-4

CDR3 DNA: TGCGCCAGCAGCCATGAAACCGGGGCCTATTCACCCCTCCACTTT
CDR3 protein: CASSHETGAYSPLHF
V gene: TRBV4-1
CDR3 length: 15
clone size: few
D gene: NA
J gene: TRBJ1-6

CDR3 DNA: TGCAGTGCTAGGATGGTCCCCACACAAGATACGCAGTATTTT
CDR3 protein: CSARMVPTQDTQYF
V gene: TRBV20-1
CDR3 length: 14
clone size: few
D gene: NA
J gene: TRBJ2-3

CDR3 DNA: TGTGCCAGCAGCCAGACCGACAGTAATGAAAAACTGTTTTTT
CDR3 protein: CASSQTDSNEKLFF
V gene: TRBV12-3/TRBV12-4
CDR3 length: 14
clone size: few
D gene: NA
J gene: TRBJ1-4

CDR3 DNA: TGTGCCAGCAGCCGGGGGACGGGTTTCGCCTACGAGCAGTACTTC
CDR3 protein: CASSRGTGFAYEQYF
V gene: TRBV14
CDR3 length: 15
clone size: few
D gene: NA
J gene: TRBJ2-7

CDR3 DNA: TGTGCCAGCAGCTTGGGACAACAGGGGTATGGCTACACCTTC
CDR3 protein: CASSLGQQGYGYTF
V gene: TRBV5-8
CDR3 length: 14
clone size: many
D gene: TRBD1
J gene: TRBJ1-2

CDR3 DNA: TGCAGTGCTAGAGCGGATCCCTCCTATAATTCACCCCTCCACTTT
CDR3 protein: CSARADPSYNSPLHF
V gene: TRBV20-1
CDR3 length: 15
clone size: NA
D gene: NA
J gene: TRBJ1-6

CDR3 DNA: TGTGCCAGCAGACCCGACATTGCCTACGAGCAGTACTTC
CDR3 protein: CASRPDIAYEQYF
V gene: TRBV2
CDR3 length: 13
clone size: NA
D gene: NA
J gene: TRBJ2-7

CDR3 DNA: TGCGCCAGCAGCCCAGGACTAGTCACAGATACGCAGTATTTT
CDR3 protein: CASSPGLVTDTQYF
V gene: TRBV5-1
CDR3 length: 14
clone size: few
D gene: TRBD2
J gene: TRBJ2-3

CDR3 DNA: TGTGCCAGCAGCCAACGGGGGGGGCGGGGCACAGATACGCAGTATTTT
CDR3 protein: CASSQRGGRGTDTQYF
V gene: TRBV3-1
CDR3 length: 16
clone size: few
D gene: TRBD2
J gene: TRBJ2-3

CDR3 DNA: TGTGCCAGCAGCCAAGACTACAGAGGAAGGAACACCGGGGAGCTGTTTTTT
CDR3 protein: CASSQDYRGRNTGELFF
V gene: TRBV14
CDR3 length: 17
clone size: few
D gene: NA
J gene: TRBJ2-2

CDR3 DNA: TGCAGTGCCCTCAAGACAGGGGCTGAGAATTCACCCCTCCACTTT
CDR3 protein: CSALKTGAENSPLHF
V gene: TRBV20-1
CDR3 length: 15
clone size: NA
D gene: TRBD1
J gene: TRBJ1-6

CDR3 DNA: TGCAGTGCTATCGGACAGGGGAACTATGGCTACACCTTC
CDR3 protein: CSAIGQGNYGYTF
V gene: TRBV20-1
CDR3 length: 13
clone size: NA
D gene: TRBD1
J gene: TRBJ1-2

CDR3 DNA: TGTGCCAGCCGGGGCATTAACTATGGCTACACCTTC
CDR3 protein: CASRGINYGYTF
V gene: TRBV12-3/TRBV12-4
CDR3 length: 12
clone size: NA
D gene: NA
J gene: TRBJ1-2

CDR3 DNA: TGTGCCAGCAGTCCGGACAGGGGGCCCGCTGAAGCTTTCTTT
CDR3 protein: CASSPDRGPAEAFF
V gene: TRBV12-3/TRBV12-4
CDR3 length: 14
clone size: NA
D gene: TRBD1
J gene: TRBJ1-1

CDR3 DNA: TGTGCCAGCAGCCAACGGACAGAAGAGACCCAGTACTTC
CDR3 protein: CASSQRTEETQYF
V gene: TRBV11-2
CDR3 length: 13
clone size: NA
D gene: NA
J gene: TRBJ2-5

CDR3 DNA: TGTGCCAGCAAAACAGGGACCCAGAACACTGAAGCTTTCTTT
CDR3 protein: CASKTGTQNTEAFF
V gene: TRBV12-3/TRBV12-4
CDR3 length: 14
clone size: few
D gene: NA
J gene: TRBJ1-1

CDR3 DNA: TGCAGTGCTAAAATAGGAGGGGGCTACGAGCAGTACTTC
CDR3 protein: CSAKIGGGYEQYF
V gene: TRBV20-1
CDR3 length: 13
clone size: NA
D gene: NA
J gene: TRBJ2-7

CDR3 DNA: TGTGCCAGCGCGAGGGACAGCTACAACACTGAAGCTTTCTTT
CDR3 protein: CASARDSYNTEAFF
V gene: TRBV6-1
CDR3 length: 14
clone size: few
D gene: TRBD1
J gene: TRBJ1-1

CDR3 DNA: TGCGCCAGCAGCTTGCAACCGGGACAGGGGTTTATTGAAGCTTTCTTT
CDR3 protein: CASSLQPGQGFIEAFF
V gene: TRBV5-1
CDR3 length: 16
clone size: NA
D gene: TRBD1
J gene: TRBJ1-1

CDR3 DNA: TGTGCCAGCAGCTTAGCGGAAACCTACGAGCAGTACTTC
CDR3 protein: CASSLAETYEQYF
V gene: TRBV7-9
CDR3 length: 13
clone size: NA
D gene: NA
J gene: TRBJ2-7

CDR3 DNA: TGTGCCATCAGGACTTTAGCGGGATCATACAATGAGCAGTTCTTC
CDR3 protein: CAIRTLAGSYNEQFF
V gene: TRBV10-3
CDR3 length: 15
clone size: NA
D gene: TRBD2
J gene: TRBJ2-1

CDR3 DNA: TGTGCCAGCAGTCCAACTAGGCTGGGTAACTATGGCTACACCTTC
CDR3 protein: CASSPTRLGNYGYTF
V gene: TRBV3-1
CDR3 length: 15
clone size: NA
D gene: NA
J gene: TRBJ1-2

CDR3 DNA: TGCAGTGCTAGAGGGCTGGAGGGGAGCTATGGCTACACCTTC
CDR3 protein: CSARGLEGSYGYTF
V gene: TRBV20-1
CDR3 length: 14
clone size: NA
D gene: NA
J gene: TRBJ1-2

CDR3 DNA: TGTGCCAGCAGTGAACAGGCGGGAAGGGCAGATACGCAGTATTTT
CDR3 protein: CASSEQAGRADTQYF
V gene: TRBV2
CDR3 length: 15
clone size: few
D gene: NA
J gene: TRBJ2-3

CDR3 DNA: TGTGCCACCAGCAGAGAGGCGACAGGGCGTCACGGGGAGCTGTTTTTT
CDR3 protein: CATSREATGRHGELFF
V gene: TRBV15
CDR3 length: 16
clone size: NA
D gene: TRBD1
J gene: TRBJ2-2

CDR3 DNA: TGTGCCAGCAGTCTCCCAGCGGGAGCCCAATACAATGAGCAGTTCTTC
CDR3 protein: CASSLPAGAQYNEQFF
V gene: TRBV6-2/TRBV6-3
CDR3 length: 16
clone size: few
D gene: TRBD2
J gene: TRBJ2-1

CDR3 DNA: TGCGCCAGCAGCCAGAGACAGGGAATCGATGAGCAGTTCTTC
CDR3 protein: CASSQRQGIDEQFF
V gene: TRBV4-3
CDR3 length: 14
clone size: NA
D gene: TRBD1
J gene: TRBJ2-1

CDR3 DNA: TGCAGTGCTAGAGATCGACTAGCGGGAGCAGAGACCCAGTACTTC
CDR3 protein: CSARDRLAGAETQYF
V gene: TRBV20-1
CDR3 length: 15
clone size: NA
D gene: TRBD2
J gene: TRBJ2-5

CDR3 DNA: TGTGCCAGAAGCACAGGGGGCGTCGGCACCGGGGAGCTGTTTTTT
CDR3 protein: CARSTGGVGTGELFF
V gene: TRBV14
CDR3 length: 15
clone size: NA
D gene: TRBD1
J gene: TRBJ2-2

CDR3 DNA: TGCAGTGCTAGAGATTCTGGGACGAGCACCGGGGAGCTGTTTTTT
CDR3 protein: CSARDSGTSTGELFF
V gene: TRBV20-1
CDR3 length: 15
clone size: NA
D gene: NA
J gene: TRBJ2-2

CDR3 DNA: TGTGCCAGCACCAGACTAGCGGGGGGCTCCTACGAGCAGTACTTC
CDR3 protein: CASTRLAGGSYEQYF
V gene: TRBV7-2
CDR3 length: 15
clone size: few
D gene: TRBD2
J gene: TRBJ2-7

CDR3 DNA: TGCAGTGCCCGTCGGACTGTACAAGAGACCCAGTACTTC
CDR3 protein: CSARRTVQETQYF
V gene: TRBV20-1
CDR3 length: 13
clone size: few
D gene: NA
J gene: TRBJ2-5

CDR3 DNA: TGTGCCAGCAGTTACTCAGGACTAGCGGAAAAAGAGACCCAGTACTTC
CDR3 protein: CASSYSGLAEKETQYF
V gene: TRBV6-5
CDR3 length: 16
clone size: NA
D gene: TRBD2
J gene: TRBJ2-5

CDR3 DNA: TGCAGTGCTTTAGGACAGGGGAGCTCCTACGAGCAGTACTTC
CDR3 protein: CSALGQGSSYEQYF
V gene: TRBV20-1
CDR3 length: 14
clone size: few
D gene: TRBD1
J gene: TRBJ2-7

CDR3 DNA: TGTGCCATCAGTGTTGAAGAGACCCAGTACTTC
CDR3 protein: CAISVEETQYF
V gene: TRBV10-3
CDR3 length: 11
clone size: NA
D gene: NA
J gene: TRBJ2-5